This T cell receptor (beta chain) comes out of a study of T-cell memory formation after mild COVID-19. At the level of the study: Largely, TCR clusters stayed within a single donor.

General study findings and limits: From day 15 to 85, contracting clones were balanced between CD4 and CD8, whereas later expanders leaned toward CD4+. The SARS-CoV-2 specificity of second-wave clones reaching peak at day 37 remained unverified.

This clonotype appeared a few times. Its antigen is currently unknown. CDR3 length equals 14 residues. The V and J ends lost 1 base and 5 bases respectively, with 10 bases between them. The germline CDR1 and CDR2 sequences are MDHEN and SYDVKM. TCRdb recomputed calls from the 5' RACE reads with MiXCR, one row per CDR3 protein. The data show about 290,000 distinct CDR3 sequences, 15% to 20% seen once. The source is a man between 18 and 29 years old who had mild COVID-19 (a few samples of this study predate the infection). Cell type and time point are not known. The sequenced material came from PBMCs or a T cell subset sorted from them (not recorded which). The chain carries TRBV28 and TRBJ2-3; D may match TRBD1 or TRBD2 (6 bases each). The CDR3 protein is CASSLLGGQDTQYF. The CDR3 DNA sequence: TGTGCCAGCAGTTTATTAGGGGGGCAAGATACGCAGTATTTT.